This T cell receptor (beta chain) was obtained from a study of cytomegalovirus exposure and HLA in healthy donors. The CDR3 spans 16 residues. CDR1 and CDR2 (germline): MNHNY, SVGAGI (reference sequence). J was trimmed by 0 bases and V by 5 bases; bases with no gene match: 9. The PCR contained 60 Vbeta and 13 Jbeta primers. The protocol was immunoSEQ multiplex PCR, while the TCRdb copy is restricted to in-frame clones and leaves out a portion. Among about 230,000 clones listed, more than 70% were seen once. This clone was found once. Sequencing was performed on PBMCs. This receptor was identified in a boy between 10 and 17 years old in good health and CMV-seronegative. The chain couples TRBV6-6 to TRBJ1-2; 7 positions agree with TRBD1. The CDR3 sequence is CASSRKGTEANYGYTF. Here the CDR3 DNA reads TGTGCCAGCAGTCGCAAGGGGACAGAAGCTAACTATGGCTACACCTTC.